The present TCR beta chain was sequenced within a study of CD8 T cells in ankylosing spondylitis. The study's findings and limits: Eight highly homologous variants made up a TCR beta motif, and this motif appeared characteristic of ankylosing spondylitis blood.

Germline V CDR1 and CDR2: SGHAT, FQDESV (reference sequence). This CDR3 comprises 18 residues. Trimming shortened V by 1 base and J by 1 base, and 18 bases separated the two germline ends. This clonotype turned up a few times. Antigen unknown. TCRdb redid the calling of the 5' RACE reads with MiXCR, one entry per CDR3 protein. Of under 850,000 distinct CDR3 sequences in the sample, around a fifth were seen once. The clonotype was recovered from a male donor with ankylosing spondylitis. The J gene is TRBJ2-3, the V gene TRBV11-1; D unresolved. Sequencing input: blood, either unsorted or a sorted T cell fraction (not recorded which). Here the CDR3 DNA reads TGTGCCAGCAGCTTAGGTATCGGCAGACACGGAGGCACAGATACGCAGTATTTT. Amino acid sequence: CASSLGIGRHGGTDTQYF.